This entry lists 3 T cell receptor beta chains sequenced from one sample in a study of cytomegalovirus exposure and HLA in healthy donors. 60 Vbeta and 13 Jbeta primers were used in PCR. Generated by immunoSEQ multiplex PCR, the TCRdb table keeps only in-frame clones and is missing some. The sample records about 140,000 clones, around 75% being singletons. Input material: PBMCs. The receptors were gathered from a woman in her twenties or thirties in good health and CMV-seronegative.

The CDR3 spells CASSLVTGGNYGYTF. DNA of the CDR3: TGTGCCAGCAGCTTGGTAACAGGCGGTAACTATGGCTACACCTTC. The J gene is TRBJ1-2, the V gene TRBV4-2, with a weak D call TRBD1 (5 bases). The V end lost 5 bases, the J end lost 1 base, and 14 bases lay between the germline ends. The CDR3 is 15 residues long. The germline V gene encodes CDR1 LGHNA and CDR2 YNFKEQ.

This rearrangement joins TRBV2 to TRBJ2-1; D gene ambiguous. V dropped 3 bases and J dropped 5 bases, with 8 bases sitting between them. The CDR3 has 13 amino acids. Germline CDR1 SNHLY, CDR2 FYNNEI. The CDR3 DNA sequence: TGTGCCAGCAGTGAGAGAGGTAACAATGAGCAGTTCTTC. Translating it yields CASSERGNNEQFF. The whole variable domain, remainder taken from reference TRBV2 and TRBJ2-1, is EPEVTQTPSHQVTQMGQEVILRCVPISNHLYFYWYRQILGQKVEFLVSFYNNEISEKSEIFDDQFSVERPDGSNFTLKIRSTKLEDSAMYFCASSERGNNEQFFGPGTRLTVL.

V is TRBV30 and J is TRBJ1-1; D perhaps matches TRBD1 (5 bases). The CDR3 has 11 residues. Germline values: CDR1 GTSNPN, CDR2 SVGIG (reference sequence). V was shortened by 4 bases and J by 7 bases, with 10 bases between the two germline ends. CDR3 bases: TGTGCCTGGATTCGACAGATTGAAGCTTTCTTT. Translating gives CAWIRQIEAFF.